This T cell receptor beta chain is from a study of T cells in Graves' hyperthyroidism and ophthalmopathy (dated by TCRdb to about 2019). Context from the whole study: Peripheral blood samples were taken at initial diagnosis, before any treatment was given. A discovery cohort of approximately 100 patients, about 40 with Graves' ophthalmopathy and 55 to 65 with stable Graves' hyperthyroidism, was used to find distinguishing TCR V-J signatures. In several Graves' hyperthyroidism patients, the study also compared T-cell repertoires from thyroid tissue with T-cell repertoires from blood. The 100 or so discovery patients were randomly split 7:3 into training and test sets. Whether ophthalmopathy could be predicted prospectively was tested in an independent validation cohort made up of about 18 hyperthyroidism patients plus 17 patients who later progressed to ophthalmopathy. Following sampling, methimazole starting at 30 mg daily was given to hyperthyroidism patients, and high-dose intravenous methylprednisolone was given to ophthalmopathy patients. According to the paper, TCR Vbeta CDR3 sequencing was carried out on over 130 peripheral blood samples, which came from more than 40 ophthalmopathy, around 74 hyperthyroidism and roughly 17 progressor patients. Here is what the overall study found, with its caveats: Most expanded thyroid clonotypes (frequency above 0.001) were also detected in blood, a finding suggesting that blood repertoires may reflect thyroid immune responses. In validation, the model predicted progression to ophthalmopathy a median of approximately 6.6 months before onset, with roughly 70% sensitivity and more than 72% specificity. Sample size was not statistically predetermined, and investigators were not blinded to group allocation. A 13 V-J signature model separated ophthalmopathy from stable hyperthyroidism, with approximately 87% sensitivity and 81% to 83% specificity in cross-validation and 80%/75% in testing.

At the junction V is shortened by 5 bases and J by 0 bases; bases outside the gene matches: 6. Counted from cysteine to phenylalanine, this CDR3 has 16 amino acids. Just the 48-base CDR3 DNA is kept, in frame starting at base 1. In the germline V gene (reference sequence), CDR1 corresponds to DFQATT and CDR2 to SNEGSKA. The TCR beta CDR3 regions were amplified from RNA transcripts. The TCR CDR3 was subjected to a first round of RT-PCR using the HTBI primer set and the Qiagen OneStep RT-PCR kit. The libraries were constructed in a second round of multiplex PCR and then size-selected and purified. Libraries were sequenced paired-end with 100 bp reads on an Illumina HiSeq2000. Processing in the source paper ran as follows. Raw data were processed with SOAPnuke, discarding reads with adapters, uncalled bases, mean Phred below 15, or no exact constant-primer or identifier match. High-quality paired reads were merged with COPE v1.2.5, and unique nucleotide sequences were defined as clonotypes. MiTCR v1.1 was used to align clonotypes to the IMGT TRBV, TRBD and TRBJ reference segments. Only V-J combinations with frequency above 0.0001, covering about 99% of repertoires, were analysed. The TCS score was defined as F50 (clonal expansion) divided by E x V (chaos), with BLOSUM62-based TCRdist calculated between CDR3 peptides within each V-J. Welch's t-statistics and random forest reduced fewer than 550 V-J features to fewer than 15, which were used in a naive Bayes classifier (R e1071). TCRdb took the public reads, trimmed them with fastp at Q25, ran MiXCR for clone calling and kept in-frame beta chains. When rows share a CDR3 protein, they turn into one entry using the most common DNA and genes. TCRdb assigned the V and J calls; the authors' analysis was not used. This sample gives some 530,000 distinct CDR3 sequences in total; 22% of them show up just once. Around 47% of the sample belongs to the ten largest clones.

This clonotype was recorded a few times. This clone's antigen is unknown. No base-level quality is on record; no much larger clone is a single base apart. Ophthalmopathy patients had moderately to severely active disease, with a Clinical Activity Score of 3 or more, a NOSPECS grade of 4 or more, and a disease duration of less than 3 months. Any patient with an uncontrolled infection, another autoimmune disease, pregnancy or lactation was excluded. Diagnoses relied on clinical symptoms, serum thyroxine and TRAb, thyroid ultrasound and orbital computed tomography. PBMCs were isolated from roughly 10 ml of fresh peripheral blood by Ficoll-Paque density gradient centrifugation. Trizol reagent was used to extract total RNA, and RNA quality was then checked on an Agilent 2100 Bioanalyzer.

The V and J segments used are TRBV20-1 and TRBJ2-3, with 12 bases matching TRBD1. Sequenced input: blood. This receptor was obtained from a woman in her 70s with Graves' ophthalmopathy. This receptor has the CDR3 CSACGTGGASTDTQYF. The bases are TGCAGTGCTTGCGGGACAGGGGGCGCTAGCACAGATACGCAGTATTTT.